These T cell receptor beta chains were read from a single sample in a study of blood T cell repertoires in COVID-19. Measured with immunoSEQ multiplex PCR; TCRdb has only the in-frame clones, and not every one. The sample includes over 40,000 clones, about nine tenths seen only once; the top ten take roughly 5%. The specimen was peripheral blood. The receptors were sampled from a man aged 65-85 years with acute or convalescent COVID-19. Both conserved end residues are part of each CDR3. The D gene is left open where the match is weak. Clone size is shown for a subset of rows, as once, few, many or a class of expanded clone.

j_call d_call cdr3_length v_call clone_size cdr3_nt cdr3_aa
TRBJ2-3 - 16 TRBV21-1 - TGTGCCAGCAGCAAAGAGTACAGGGTGGGCACAGATACGCAGTATTTT CASSKEYRVGTDTQYF
TRBJ2-4 - 13 TRBV6-5 - TGTGCCAGCAGTCTTGGCAACGGCGGCATTCAGTACTTC CASSLGNGGIQYF
TRBJ2-1 TRBD1 15 TRBV7-2 - TGTGCCAGCAGCCTCGGACAGGGGTTCTACAATGAGCAGTTCTTC CASSLGQGFYNEQFF
TRBJ1-1 TRBD1 15 TRBV4-2 - TGTGCCAGCAGCCAAGATGGGGCAGGGGGCACTGAAGCTTTCTTT CASSQDGAGGTEAFF
TRBJ2-7 - 15 TRBV5-1 - TGCGCCAGCAGCTTGGAGGCGGACTACGCCTACGAGCAGTACTTC CASSLEADYAYEQYF
TRBJ1-6 - 15 TRBV11-1 - TGTGCCAGCAGCTTGGGTAGGGGAGGAAATTCACCCCTCCACTTT CASSLGRGGNSPLHF
TRBJ1-6 - 13 TRBV7-2 - TGTGCCACCACAACCACCCCCCCTTCACCCCTCCACTTT CATTTTPPSPLHF
TRBJ1-6 TRBD1 14 TRBV5-1 once TGCGCCAGCAGCTCCGGGACAGCTAATTCACCCCTCCACTTT CASSSGTANSPLHF
TRBJ1-1 TRBD1 13 TRBV19 once TGTGCCAGTAGTATCCGGACAGGGTTTGAAGCTTTCTTT CASSIRTGFEAFF
TRBJ2-2 - 13 TRBV2 - TGTGCCAGCAGGGAGGGGGCAGCCGGGGAGCTGTTTTTT CASREGAAGELFF
TRBJ2-5 TRBD1 15 TRBV6-2/TRBV6-3 - TGTGCCAGCAGTTCTGGGACAGGGTCGGTGGAGACCCAGTACTTC CASSSGTGSVETQYF
TRBJ1-5 TRBD1 13 TRBV19 - TGTGCCAGTACAGGACAGGGTAATCAGCCCCAGCATTTT CASTGQGNQPQHF
TRBJ1-3 - 16 TRBV2 - TGTGCCAGCAGCGTAGGCCTTCCACAGGGCGGAAACACCATATATTTT CASSVGLPQGGNTIYF
TRBJ2-3 - 15 TRBV6-6 once TGTGCCAGCAGCCGTAGCGGTTCGGGGTCTGATACGCAGTATTTT CASSRSGSGSDTQYF